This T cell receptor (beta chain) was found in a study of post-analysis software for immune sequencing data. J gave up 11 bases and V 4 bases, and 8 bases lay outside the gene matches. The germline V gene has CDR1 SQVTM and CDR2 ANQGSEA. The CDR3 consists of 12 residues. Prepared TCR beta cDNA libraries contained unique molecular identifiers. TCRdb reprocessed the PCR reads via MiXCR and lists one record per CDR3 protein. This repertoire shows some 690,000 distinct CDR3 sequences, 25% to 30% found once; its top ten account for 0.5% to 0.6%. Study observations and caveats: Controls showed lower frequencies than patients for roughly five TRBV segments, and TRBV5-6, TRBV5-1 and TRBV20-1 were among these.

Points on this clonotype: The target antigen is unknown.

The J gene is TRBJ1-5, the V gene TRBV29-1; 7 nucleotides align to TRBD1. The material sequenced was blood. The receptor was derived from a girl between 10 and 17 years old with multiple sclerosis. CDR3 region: CSVVQGLGAQHF. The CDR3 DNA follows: TGCAGCGTTGTACAGGGGTTGGGGGCCCAGCATTTT.